Listed here are 12 T cell receptor beta chains from one sample, sequenced in a study of beta chain features in type 1 diabetes. All of the isolated RNA was reverse transcribed, so expressed TCRB transcripts were sequenced. Only in-frame clones appear in the TCRdb table, and some are missing; sequencing was by immunoSEQ multiplex PCR. The data hold about 150,000 clones, with around 8.5% observed a single time. The specimen was central memory CD4+ T cells from blood. The origin of the receptors is a young man in good health.

The chain couples TRBV7-2 to TRBJ2-7; possibly TRBD1 for D (6 bases). The CDR3 has 13 residues. Germline assignment: CDR1 SGHTA and CDR2 FQGNSA. The ends were cut back, 8 bases at V and 0 bases at J, with 11 bases in the middle. CDR3 sequence: CASGTGSSYEQYF. The CDR3 nucleotides read TGTGCCAGCGGAACAGGGAGCTCCTACGAGCAGTACTTC.

The sample holds a few counts of this clone. The genes are TRBV29-1 and TRBJ1-4, with D hard to call. Trimming removed 0 bases at V and 7 bases at J, with 9 bases between. This CDR3 spans 13 amino acids. Germline V gene lookup returns CDR1 SQVTM and CDR2 ANQGSEA. CDR3 sequence (DNA): TGCAGCGTTGAAGATGATGAGGGTGAAAAACTGTTTTTT. Its translation is CSVEDDEGEKLFF.

V is TRBV30 and J is TRBJ1-3; D perhaps matches TRBD1 (6 bases). V was pared by 2 bases and J by 2 bases, with 10 bases between. The length of the CDR3 is 14 residues. Germline V lookup: CDR1 GTSNPN, CDR2 SVGIG (reference sequence). The CDR3 loop reads CAWSFDRTGNTIYF. The CDR3 DNA follows: TGTGCCTGGAGTTTCGACAGGACTGGAAACACCATATATTTT.

This clone was detected only a few times. The chain joins TRBV7-3 to TRBJ2-5, with D possibly matching TRBD2 (5 bases). Trimming removed 5 bases at V and 14 bases at J, with 21 bases between. In germline, CDR1 is SGHTA, CDR2 FQGTGA. The CDR3 covers 13 residues. The CDR3 DNA sequence: TGTGCCAGCAGCCCCTCAGGCGGGTCTTACCCCTACTTC. Protein product: CASSPSGGSYPYF.

The rearrangement uses TRBV7-9 and TRBJ2-1; the match to TRBD2 covers 11 bases. Germline values: CDR1 SEHNR, CDR2 FQNEAQ (reference sequence). The CDR3 totals 15 residues. Trimming removed 5 bases from V and 9 bases from J; junction bases left unmatched: 9. This chain's CDR3 is CASSATSGSLGEQFF. In DNA, the CDR3 is TGTGCCAGCAGCGCAACTAGCGGGAGCCTGGGTGAGCAGTTCTTC.

Notes on this clone: This specimen includes other DNA sequences encoding the same CDR3. The chain is built from TRBV7-2 and TRBJ1-2; D possibly corresponds to TRBD1 (6 bases). In germline, CDR1 is SGHTA, CDR2 FQGNSA. CDR3 length: 15 amino acids. V was clipped by 5 bases and J by 4 bases, with 17 bases between them. The CDR3 coding sequence is TGTGCCAGCAGCCCGCAGACAGGAACCTCCTATGGCTACACCTTC. Residues: CASSPQTGTSYGYTF.

This clone was counted between two and nine times. The chain is built from TRBV7-2 and TRBJ2-1; unclear D gene. Germline V gene lookup returns CDR1 SGHTA and CDR2 FQGNSA. The CDR3 has 12 amino acids. The germline V and J ends were trimmed by 5 bases and 7 bases, with 9 bases remaining between them. CDR3 region: CASSQVTNEQFF. The CDR3 DNA reads TGTGCCAGCAGCCAAGTAACTAATGAGCAGTTCTTC.

This clone was found a few times. The rearrangement joins TRBV15 to TRBJ2-7; possibly TRBD2 for D (5 bases). Trimming cost V 1 base and J 11 bases, with 15 bases left between them. The CDR3 is 13 residues long. Germline V gene lookup returns CDR1 LNHNV and CDR2 YYDKDF (reference sequence). The CDR3 DNA reads TGTGCCACCAGCAGAGTTCGGTATCTGGAGGAGTACTTC. Its translation is CATSRVRYLEEYF. The complete variable domain, with remaining parts taken from reference TRBV15 and TRBJ2-7, reads DAMVIQNPRYQVTQFGKPVTLSCSQTLNHNVMYWYQQKSSQAPKLLFHYYDKDFNNEADTPDNFQSRRPNTSFCFLDIRSPGLGDTAMYLCATSRVRYLEEYFGPGTRLTVT.

The V call is TRBV21-1, the J call TRBJ1-2; the listed D gene, TRBD1, was not tested against the DNA. TRBV21-1 is assigned pseudogene status. The CDR3 spans 12 residues. The CDR3 loop is CAVQPRIYGYTF. The CDR3 DNA sequence: TGTGCCGTACAGCCCAGGATCTATGGCTACACCTTC.

There are a few counts of this clone. J is TRBJ1-5 and V is TRBV19, with 7 bases lining up with TRBD1. CDR1 and CDR2 from the germline V gene are LNHDA and SQIVND (reference sequence). V lost 3 bases to trimming and J lost 2 bases; unmatched junction nucleotides: 7. This CDR3 spans 16 amino acids. Here the CDR3 reads CASSIGTAIGNQPQHF. The CDR3 nucleotides are TGTGCCAGTAGTATCGGGACAGCGATCGGCAATCAGCCCCAGCATTTT.

This clone was found a few times. V gene TRBV5-4 combines with J gene TRBJ2-5; 11 nucleotides line up with TRBD2. With V trimmed by 5 bases and J by 5 bases, 11 bases remained unmatched. There are 16 residues in the CDR3. Per germline, CDR1 SGHNT and CDR2 YYREEE (reference sequence). In DNA form, the CDR3 reads TGTGCCAGCAGGTCACATAGCGGGAGGGCCGATGAGACCCAGTACTTC. Protein: CASRSHSGRADETQYF.

A word on this clone: An end of the junction differs from the germline gene, which may be a read error. The rearrangement uses TRBV7-7 and TRBJ2-7; D remains ambiguous. The CDR3 extends over 13 amino acids. Germline V gene lookup returns CDR1 SSHAT and CDR2 FNYEAQ (reference sequence). CDR3 sequence: CASSLGRFDEQYF. DNA for the CDR3: TGTGCTAGCAGCTTAGGCAGGTTCGACGAGCAGTACTTC.